This T cell receptor beta chain was sequenced for a study of CD8 T cells in Susac syndrome. This clonotype showed up just a few times. Trimming cost V 0 bases and J 3 bases; bases outside gene matches: 1. The germline V gene has CDR1 SGDLS and CDR2 YYNGEE. CDR3 size: 14 residues. An amount of RNA that ranged from about 0.45 to 1 ug was reverse transcribed with random hexamers. The authors amplified TCR beta CDR3 across 54 Vbeta and 13 Jbeta using immunoSEQ multiplex PCR. TCRdb re-derived calls from the immunoSEQ multiplex PCR reads in MiXCR, one entry per CDR3 protein. The table lists 330,000 or so distinct CDR3 sequences, roughly 85% of them singletons. Sequencing of TCR beta was performed on blood CD8+ T cells and on blood CD4+ T cells. In contrast to the negatively isolated CD8+ and CD4+ T cells, TEMRA cells were FACS-enriched.

The chain links TRBV9 to TRBJ2-7; 9 nucleotides line up with TRBD1. The source of this sequence is a human donor with multiple sclerosis. Sequencing was carried out using CD8+ T cells from PBMCs. CDR3 protein: CASSVGDRVYEQYF. For the CDR3, the DNA is TGTGCCAGCAGCGTAGGGGACAGGGTCTACGAGCAGTACTTC.